This is a list of T cell receptor beta chains from one sample in a study of T cells after yellow fever vaccination. MiXCR was run by TCRdb on the 5' RACE reads, yielding one entry per CDR3 protein. In the table there are hundreds of thousands of distinct CDR3 sequences, 6.2% of which are singletons. This sample comprised PBMCs, obtained 5 days after the yellow fever booster vaccination. The receptors derive from a man aged 25-40 years who received the YFV17D yellow fever vaccine. Each CDR3 is given with its conserved first and last residue. The D gene is left open where the match is weak. Clone size, where shown, is once, few, many, or a class for clones that have expanded.

v_gene: TRBV7-2
d_gene: .
abundance: many
j_gene: TRBJ1-2
CDR3nt: TGTGCCAGCAGCCTTACAGAAACTAACTATGGCTACACCTTC
CDR3aa: CASSLTETNYGYTF

v_gene: TRBV4-3
d_gene: TRBD2
abundance: .
j_gene: TRBJ2-3
CDR3nt: TGCGCCAGCAGCCAAGAGACTAGCCTCCGCAGGGATACGCAGTATTTT
CDR3aa: CASSQETSLRRDTQYF

v_gene: TRBV3-1
d_gene: .
abundance: .
j_gene: TRBJ1-1
CDR3nt: TGTGCCAGCACCCAACCAACAGGGATCCGGACTGAAGCTTTCTTT
CDR3aa: CASTQPTGIRTEAFF

v_gene: TRBV20-1
d_gene: .
abundance: many
j_gene: TRBJ1-1
CDR3nt: TGCAGTGCTAGAGATTTGACAGTGAACACTGAAGCTTTCTTT
CDR3aa: CSARDLTVNTEAFF

v_gene: TRBV12-3/TRBV12-4
d_gene: .
abundance: .
j_gene: TRBJ2-7
CDR3nt: TGTGCCAGCAGCCCCCTCCCCCTCGGGGTATCCTACGAGCAGTACTTC
CDR3aa: CASSPLPLGVSYEQYF

v_gene: TRBV7-2
d_gene: TRBD1
abundance: many
j_gene: TRBJ2-5
CDR3nt: TGTGCCAGCAGCTTAGACAGGGGGCAGTTAAAGACCCAGTACTTC
CDR3aa: CASSLDRGQLKTQYF

v_gene: TRBV28
d_gene: .
abundance: .
j_gene: TRBJ1-5
CDR3nt: TGTGCCAGCAGTTTAGGAACAGGGTATAGCAATCAGCCCCAGCATTTT
CDR3aa: CASSLGTGYSNQPQHF

v_gene: TRBV5-1
d_gene: .
abundance: few
j_gene: TRBJ2-2
CDR3nt: TGCGCCAGCAGCGCAAGGAACACCGGGGAGCTGTTTTTT
CDR3aa: CASSARNTGELFF

v_gene: TRBV7-2
d_gene: TRBD2
abundance: few
j_gene: TRBJ2-7
CDR3nt: TGTGCCAGCAGCTTATCTACTAGCGGCCGCTACGAGCAGTACTTC
CDR3aa: CASSLSTSGRYEQYF

v_gene: TRBV7-2
d_gene: TRBD1
abundance: few
j_gene: TRBJ2-7
CDR3nt: TGTGCCAGCAGCCTCCGACAGGGGACGATATACGAGCAGTACTTC
CDR3aa: CASSLRQGTIYEQYF

v_gene: TRBV12-3/TRBV12-4
d_gene: .
abundance: .
j_gene: TRBJ2-5
CDR3nt: TGTGCCAGCAGTACCCTCGGGCAAGAGACCCAGTACTTC
CDR3aa: CASSTLGQETQYF

v_gene: TRBV18
d_gene: TRBD2
abundance: .
j_gene: TRBJ2-7
CDR3nt: TGTGCCAGCTCACCACTAGCGGGAGGGCCCGAGCAGTACTTC
CDR3aa: CASSPLAGGPEQYF

v_gene: TRBV20-1
d_gene: .
abundance: many
j_gene: TRBJ2-2
CDR3nt: TGCAGTGCTAGTTCCAGGGAGGCCGGGGAGCTGTTTTTT
CDR3aa: CSASSREAGELFF

v_gene: TRBV2
d_gene: .
abundance: .
j_gene: TRBJ2-4
CDR3nt: TGTGCCAGCAGTGAACGGGAAGGCATTCAGTACTTC
CDR3aa: CASSEREGIQYF

v_gene: TRBV21-1
d_gene: .
abundance: few
j_gene: TRBJ2-2
CDR3nt: TGTGCCAGCAGCCGAAAGTGGACAGGGAATGAAAGCGGGGAGCTGTTTTTT
CDR3aa: CASSRKWTGNESGELFF